This record looks at one T cell receptor (beta chain) sequence and its context. Its antigen remains unidentified. Assay used: immunoSEQ multiplex PCR; TCRdb lists only in-frame clones, some missing. Among around 23,000 clones listed, around 80% were seen once. To release intraepithelial and lamina propria lymphocytes, the graft tissue was processed. Germline V lookup: CDR1 SGHDT, CDR2 YYEEEE. This CDR3 comprises 13 residues. With 5 bases removed from V and 2 bases from J, the gap between germline ends came to 8 bases. These data belong to a study of graft-versus-host responses after intestinal transplantation. Study-wide context: Every recipient had anti-thymocyte globulin induction and around 3 years of tacrolimus plus steroids. The study's findings and limits: Early post-transplant HvG declines showed an association with peak circulating GvH clone levels. Detection of GvH clones occurred in recipient marrow, and some had their first appearance in ileum or blood.

This rearrangement joins TRBV5-6 to TRBJ2-4, with a possible D match to TRBD2 (6 bases). The starting material was ileum tissue, obtained 12 days after intestinal transplant. This TCR derives from a human patient who received an intestinal transplant, so some T cells may come from the graft donor. The CDR3 coding sequence is TGTGCCAGCAGTGGGGGGTCCAAAAACATTCAGTACTTC. Translating gives CASSGGSKNIQYF.